This note documents a single T cell receptor (beta chain) sequence. Using immunoSEQ multiplex PCR, the repertoire was profiled, and TCRdb retains in-frame clones only, with some absent. The repertoire holds some 180,000 clones, with 80% to 85% as singletons. The sample originates from a study of blood T cell repertoires in COVID-19. The CDR3 has 14 residues. CDR1 and CDR2 (germline): SGHRS, YFSETQ. V lost 5 bases, J lost 9 bases, and 15 bases lay in between. This clonotype originated in a woman aged 25 to 39 who had been exposed to COVID-19. The chain employs TRBV5-1 and TRBJ1-6; D ambiguous. The sequencing sample was made of PBMCs or T cells enriched from blood (not recorded which). CDR3 coding DNA: TGCGCCAGCAGTCGGGTAACTGAGTTTTCACCCCTCCACTTT. The encoded protein is CASSRVTEFSPLHF.